This T cell receptor beta chain appears in the sequencing data of a study of shared clonotypes between healthy human individuals (dated by TCRdb to 2019 to 2021). Background for the entire study: Three men and two women, aged 18 to 49 years, made up the cohort. For each donor, three plates each were used for CD4 naive and CD4 memory, two plates were used for CD8 naive, and one plate was used for CD8 memory. To estimate repertoire size and how much clonotypes are shared between individuals, the study performed deep sequencing of blood TCR repertoires from a handful of healthy adults. Different laboratories and diverse techniques were used to prepare libraries and sequence TCR repertoires, to increase sequencing depth and limit assay-specific biases. Each donor's leukapheresis produced roughly between roughly 0.85 and 9 billion PBMCs. Summary of the overall study and its limitations: Because the study included a small number of donors, the genetic and exposure-history diversity represented was limited. Even with the large sequencing depth, rarefaction of the sorted-subset datasets indicated that sequencing was incomplete. Larger estimated clonotype richness was generally found for naive subsets than for memory subsets. Higher generation probabilities were observed for clonotypes shared by all four sorted-subset donors than for non-shared clonotypes. Pairwise subsampling led to the expectation that sequencing depth would affect the degree of clonotype sharing among donors. Across four donors, roughly 5% of naive CD4, roughly 3.4% of naive CD8, 2% to 2.5% of memory CD4, and 0.4% to 0.45% of memory CD8 clonotypes were shared. Sampling was limited to blood, and TCR repertoires in tissue likely differ from TCR repertoires in blood.

Healthy HIV-negative adults with no recently reported acute infections or vaccinations were included as donors. Only Caucasian adults living in Nashville, Tennessee, USA were represented among the donors. CD4+ T cells were enriched through magnetic negative selection, after which naive cells were positively selected on CD45RA and the remaining negative fraction served as the memory subset. After blood collection by leukapheresis, PBMCs were isolated using Ficoll-Histopaque density gradient centrifugation and then cryopreserved in the vapor phase of liquid nitrogen. Analytical flow cytometry was used to check the purity and quantity of every magnetically sorted T cell population. Genomic DNA was isolated from each sorted fraction and quantified by UV absorbance on a Nanodrop 2000c. Using the deep immunoSEQ assay, multiplex PCR amplified TCR CDR3 regions from genomic DNA. Extracted genomic DNA from each cell subset was spread evenly across all wells of several immunoSEQ 96-well plates, with each plate serving as a replicate. For sorted subsets, around 200 ng genomic DNA, equal to tens of thousands of T cell genomes, was loaded into each replicate PCR. The purified libraries were quantified using a Qubit 3.0 fluorometer, sized with a Bioanalyzer 2100, and then quantified again using the KAPA Library Quantification kit. Each immunoSEQ 96-well plate was sequenced on its own single-read 150-cycle Illumina NextSeq 550 flow cell. The study's own analysis went as follows. Because the immunoSEQ output included only junctional sequences and no quality scores, the filtering could not be the same as the filtering used for full-length reads. To assign V/J genes and CDR3, sequences were annotated against IMGT germline references using PyIR, a Python wrapper for IgBLAST v1.9. Reads were removed for weak V/J assignments (E-value above 1e-6), missing CDR3, stop codons, out-of-frame junctions, or ambiguous translated residues. V3J clonotypes were defined as sequences sharing an identical inferred V gene, J gene, and CDR3 amino acid sequence. The percentage overlap between two repertoires was calculated by dividing the number of shared unique clonotypes by the size of the smaller repertoire. Repertoire richness was assessed with RTK rarefaction, the Chao1 estimator, and Recon v2.1 estimates of unobserved clonotypes. OLGA was used to compute generation probabilities for all TCRbeta clonotypes that the gDNA method yielded from a handful of donors. The table comes from immuneACCESS by way of TCRdb, which keeps in-frame sequences with V and J called. Part of the clones is missing from these tables; in studies checked, under half for an unresolved V gene and the rest for unknown reasons. The V and J calls and clone size are taken from that table; D and trimming were inferred from the DNA. This sample lists 950,000 to 1,100,000 clones; more than 75% were detected once. 0.61% of the sample is taken by the ten largest.

Details on this clone: The specificity of this receptor is unknown. Per-base quality was not reported, and no clone a single base away is much larger than it.

The sample taken for sequencing was memory CD4+ T cells from PBMCs. What the cell subset or site label conveys for this sample: CD45RA-negative fraction. This receptor was identified in a man in his late teens or twenties in good health. Some clones in this sample may be carry-over from other donors' samples.

The CDR3 loop reads CASSSRAGGPEQFF. The DNA reads as follows: TGTGCCAGCAGCTCGCGAGCGGGAGGGCCCGAGCAGTTCTTC. Recombination linked TRBV11-1 to TRBJ2-1; the junction holds 10 bases that match TRBD2. The germline V gene encodes CDR1 SGHAT and CDR2 FQDESV (reference sequence). The junction shows trimming of 4 bases on V and 10 bases on J, and the gene matches do not reach 7 bases of it. From the cysteine through the phenylalanine, the CDR3 covers 14 amino acids. The CDR3 DNA has 42 bases and is translated from base 1.